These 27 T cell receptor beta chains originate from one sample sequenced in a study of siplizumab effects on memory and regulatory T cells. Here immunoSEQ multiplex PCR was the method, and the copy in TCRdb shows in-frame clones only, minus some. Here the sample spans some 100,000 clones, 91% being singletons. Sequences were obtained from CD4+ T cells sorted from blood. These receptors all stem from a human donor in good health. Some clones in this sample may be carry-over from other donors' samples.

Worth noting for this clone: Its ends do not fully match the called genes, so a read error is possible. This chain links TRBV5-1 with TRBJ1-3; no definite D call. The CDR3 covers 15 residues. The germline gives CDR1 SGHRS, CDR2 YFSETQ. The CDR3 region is CASSLDGNSGNTIYF. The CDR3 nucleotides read TGCGCCAGCAGTTTGGACGGTAACTCTGGAAACACCATATATTTT.

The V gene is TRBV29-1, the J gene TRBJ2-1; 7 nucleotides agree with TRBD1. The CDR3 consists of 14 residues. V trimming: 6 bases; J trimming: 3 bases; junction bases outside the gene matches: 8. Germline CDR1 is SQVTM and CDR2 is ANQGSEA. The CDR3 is CSVARGGNYNEQFF. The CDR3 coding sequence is TGCAGCGTGGCGCGAGGGGGCAACTACAATGAGCAGTTCTTC.

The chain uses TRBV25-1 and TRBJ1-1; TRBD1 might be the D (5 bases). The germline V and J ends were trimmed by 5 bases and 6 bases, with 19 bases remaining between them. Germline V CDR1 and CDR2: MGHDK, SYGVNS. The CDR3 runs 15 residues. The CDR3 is CASSPPGWKGSEAFF. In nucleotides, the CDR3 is TGTGCCAGCAGTCCCCCAGGGTGGAAGGGCTCTGAAGCTTTCTTT.

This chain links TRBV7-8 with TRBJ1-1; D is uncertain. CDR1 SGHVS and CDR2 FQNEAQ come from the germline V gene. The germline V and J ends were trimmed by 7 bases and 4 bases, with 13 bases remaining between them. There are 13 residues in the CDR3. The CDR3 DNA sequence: TGTGCCAGCATGAGGCTCTTGGGCACTGAAGCTTTCTTT. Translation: CASMRLLGTEAFF.

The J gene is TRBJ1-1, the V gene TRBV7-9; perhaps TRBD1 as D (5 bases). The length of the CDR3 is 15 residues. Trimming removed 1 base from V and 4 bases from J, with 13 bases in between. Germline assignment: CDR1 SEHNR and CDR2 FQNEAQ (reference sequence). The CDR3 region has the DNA TGTGCCAGCAGCTTAGAAACGGGAGGGGCCACTGAAGCTTTCTTT. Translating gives CASSLETGGATEAFF.

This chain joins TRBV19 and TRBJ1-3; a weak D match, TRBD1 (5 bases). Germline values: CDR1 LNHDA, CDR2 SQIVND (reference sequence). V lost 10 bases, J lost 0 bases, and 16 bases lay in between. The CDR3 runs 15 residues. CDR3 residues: CATHQGTFSGNTIYF. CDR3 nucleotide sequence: TGTGCCACCCACCAAGGGACCTTCTCTGGAAACACCATATATTTT.

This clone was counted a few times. The CDR3 DNA is TGTGCCTGGAGTGGCCTAGGTGAAGCTTTCTTT. It encodes CAWSGLGEAFF. This chain joins TRBV30 and TRBJ1-1; D call uncertain. Germline V CDR1 and CDR2: GTSNPN, SVGIG (reference sequence). Trimming left V 1 base short and J 7 bases short, with 7 bases between. This CDR3 spans 11 amino acids.

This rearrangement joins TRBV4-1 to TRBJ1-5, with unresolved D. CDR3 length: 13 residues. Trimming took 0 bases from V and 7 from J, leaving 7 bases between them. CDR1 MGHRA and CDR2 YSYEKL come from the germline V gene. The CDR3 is CASSQDFLQPQHF. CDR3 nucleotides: TGCGCCAGCAGCCAAGATTTCTTGCAGCCCCAGCATTTT.

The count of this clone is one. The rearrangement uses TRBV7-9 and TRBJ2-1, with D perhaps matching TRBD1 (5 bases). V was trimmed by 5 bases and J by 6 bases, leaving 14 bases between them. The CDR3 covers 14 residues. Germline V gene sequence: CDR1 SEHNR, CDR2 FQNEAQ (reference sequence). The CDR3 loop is CASSQPGPGNEQFF. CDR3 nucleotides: TGTGCCAGCAGCCAGCCAGGGCCTGGCAATGAGCAGTTCTTC.

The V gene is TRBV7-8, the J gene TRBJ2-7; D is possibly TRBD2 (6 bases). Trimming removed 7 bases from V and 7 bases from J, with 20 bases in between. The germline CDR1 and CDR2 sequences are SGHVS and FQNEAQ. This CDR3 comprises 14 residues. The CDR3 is CASNELTSSKEQYF. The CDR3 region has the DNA TGTGCCAGCAACGAATTGACTAGTTCGAAAGAGCAGTACTTC. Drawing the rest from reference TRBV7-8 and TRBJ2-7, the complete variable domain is GAGVSQSPRYKVAKRGQDVALRCDPISGHVSLFWYQQALGQGPEFLTYFQNEAQLDKSGLPSDRFFAERPEGSVSTLKIQRTQQEDSAVYLCASNELTSSKEQYFGPGTRLTVT.

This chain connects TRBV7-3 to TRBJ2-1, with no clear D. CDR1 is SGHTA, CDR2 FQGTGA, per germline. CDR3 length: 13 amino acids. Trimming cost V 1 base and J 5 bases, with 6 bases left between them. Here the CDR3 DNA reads TGTGCCAGCAGCTTAATGGTAAACAATGAGCAGTTCTTC. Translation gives CASSLMVNNEQFF.

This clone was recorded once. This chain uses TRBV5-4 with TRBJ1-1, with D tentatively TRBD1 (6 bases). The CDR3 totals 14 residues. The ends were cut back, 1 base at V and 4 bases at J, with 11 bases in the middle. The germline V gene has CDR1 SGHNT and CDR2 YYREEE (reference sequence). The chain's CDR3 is CASSLQGFSTEAFF. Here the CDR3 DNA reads TGTGCCAGCAGCTTGCAGGGGTTTTCCACTGAAGCTTTCTTT. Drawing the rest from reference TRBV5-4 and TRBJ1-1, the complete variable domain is ETGVTQSPTHLIKTRGQQVTLRCSSQSGHNTVSWYQQALGQGPQFIFQYYREEENGRGNFPPRFSGLQFPNYSSELNVNALELDDSALYLCASSLQGFSTEAFFGQGTRLTVV.

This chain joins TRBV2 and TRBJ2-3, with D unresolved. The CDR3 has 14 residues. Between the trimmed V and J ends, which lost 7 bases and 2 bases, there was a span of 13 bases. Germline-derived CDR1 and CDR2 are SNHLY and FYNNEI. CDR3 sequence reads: CASKSGLLTDTQYF. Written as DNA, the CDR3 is TGTGCCAGCAAGTCCGGGCTCCTCACAGATACGCAGTATTTT.

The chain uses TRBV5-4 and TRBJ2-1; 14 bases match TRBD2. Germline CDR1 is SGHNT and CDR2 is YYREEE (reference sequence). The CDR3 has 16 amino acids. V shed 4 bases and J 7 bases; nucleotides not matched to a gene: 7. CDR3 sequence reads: CASSPMTSGRANEQFF. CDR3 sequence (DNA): TGTGCCAGCAGCCCAATGACTAGCGGGAGGGCAAATGAGCAGTTCTTC.

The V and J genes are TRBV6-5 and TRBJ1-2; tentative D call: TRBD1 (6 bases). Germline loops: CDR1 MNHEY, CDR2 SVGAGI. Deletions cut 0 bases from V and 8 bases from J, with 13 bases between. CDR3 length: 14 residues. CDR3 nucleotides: TGTGCCAGCAGTTACTCTTCAGGGGCTGAGGGCTACACCTTC. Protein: CASSYSSGAEGYTF.

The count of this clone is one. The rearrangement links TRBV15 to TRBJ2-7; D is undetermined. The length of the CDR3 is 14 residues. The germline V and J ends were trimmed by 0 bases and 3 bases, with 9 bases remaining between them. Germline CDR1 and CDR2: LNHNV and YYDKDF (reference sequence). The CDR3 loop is CATSRDLGNYEQYF. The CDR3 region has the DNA TGTGCCACCAGCAGAGACTTAGGGAACTACGAGCAGTACTTC.

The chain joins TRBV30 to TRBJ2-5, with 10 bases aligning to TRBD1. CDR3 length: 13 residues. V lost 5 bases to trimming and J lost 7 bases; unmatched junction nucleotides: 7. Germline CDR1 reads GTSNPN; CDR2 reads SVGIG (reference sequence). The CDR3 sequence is CAWGGTGEGTQYF. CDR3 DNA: TGTGCCTGGGGGGGGACAGGGGAAGGGACCCAGTACTTC.

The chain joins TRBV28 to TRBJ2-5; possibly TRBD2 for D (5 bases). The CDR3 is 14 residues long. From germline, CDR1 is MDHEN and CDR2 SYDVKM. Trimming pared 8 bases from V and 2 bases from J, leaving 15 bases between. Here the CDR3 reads CASRPRGGQETQYF. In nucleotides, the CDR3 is TGTGCCAGCCGCCCACGAGGAGGACAAGAGACCCAGTACTTC. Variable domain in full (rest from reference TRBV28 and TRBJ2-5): DVKVTQSSRYLVKRTGEKVFLECVQDMDHENMFWYRQDPGLGLRLIYFSYDVKMKEKGDIPEGYSVSREKKERFSLILESASTNQTSMYLCASRPRGGQETQYFGPGTRLLVL.

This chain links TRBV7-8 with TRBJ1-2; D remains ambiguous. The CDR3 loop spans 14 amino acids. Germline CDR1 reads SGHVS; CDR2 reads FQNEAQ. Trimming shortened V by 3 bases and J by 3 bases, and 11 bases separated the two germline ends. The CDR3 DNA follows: TGTGCCAGCAGCTTCCAAGGCCAATACTATGGCTACACCTTC. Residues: CASSFQGQYYGYTF. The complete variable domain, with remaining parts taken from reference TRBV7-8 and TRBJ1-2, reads GAGVSQSPRYKVAKRGQDVALRCDPISGHVSLFWYQQALGQGPEFLTYFQNEAQLDKSGLPSDRFFAERPEGSVSTLKIQRTQQEDSAVYLCASSFQGQYYGYTFGSGTRLTVV.

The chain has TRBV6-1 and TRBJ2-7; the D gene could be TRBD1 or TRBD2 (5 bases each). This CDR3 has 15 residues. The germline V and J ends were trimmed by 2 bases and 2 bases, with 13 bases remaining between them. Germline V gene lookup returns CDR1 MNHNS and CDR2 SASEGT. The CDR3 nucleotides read TGTGCCAGCAGTGAACTGGGACGGGAACCCTACGAGCAGTACTTC. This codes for CASSELGREPYEQYF.

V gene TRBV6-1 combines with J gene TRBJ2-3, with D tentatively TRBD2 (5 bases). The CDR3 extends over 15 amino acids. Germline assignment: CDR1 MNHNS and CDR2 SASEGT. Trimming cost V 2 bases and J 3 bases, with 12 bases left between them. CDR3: CASSEMSRGTDTQYF. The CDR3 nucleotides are TGTGCCAGCAGTGAAATGAGTCGCGGGACAGATACGCAGTATTTT.

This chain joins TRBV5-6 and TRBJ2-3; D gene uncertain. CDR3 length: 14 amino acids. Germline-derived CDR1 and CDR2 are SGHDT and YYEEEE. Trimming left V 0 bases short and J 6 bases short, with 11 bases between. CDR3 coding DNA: TGTGCCAGCAGCTTGGGCCTCCAGTGGGATACGCAGTATTTT. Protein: CASSLGLQWDTQYF.

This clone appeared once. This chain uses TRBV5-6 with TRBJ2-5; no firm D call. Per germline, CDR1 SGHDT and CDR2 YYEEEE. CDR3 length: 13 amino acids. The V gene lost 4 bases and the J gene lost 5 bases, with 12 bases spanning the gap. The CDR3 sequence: CASSPRRPETQYF. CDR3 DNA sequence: TGTGCCAGCAGCCCGAGACGCCCTGAGACCCAGTACTTC.

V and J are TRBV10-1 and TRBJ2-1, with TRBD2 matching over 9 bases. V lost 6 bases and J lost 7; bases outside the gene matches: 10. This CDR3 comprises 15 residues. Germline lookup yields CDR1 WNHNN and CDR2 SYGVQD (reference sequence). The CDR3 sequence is CASSGQLAGSNEQFF. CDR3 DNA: TGCGCCAGCAGCGGCCAGCTAGCGGGAAGTAATGAGCAGTTCTTC.

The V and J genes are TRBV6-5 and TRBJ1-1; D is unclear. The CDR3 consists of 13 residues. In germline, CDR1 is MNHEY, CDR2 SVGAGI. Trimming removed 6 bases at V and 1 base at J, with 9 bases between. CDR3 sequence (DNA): TGTGCCAGCAGGAAACAAACGAACACTGAAGCTTTCTTT. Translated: CASRKQTNTEAFF.

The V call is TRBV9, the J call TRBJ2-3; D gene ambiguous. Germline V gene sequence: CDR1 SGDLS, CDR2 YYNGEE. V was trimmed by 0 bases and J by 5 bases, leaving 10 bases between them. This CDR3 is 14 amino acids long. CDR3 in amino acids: CASSVDSVGDTQYF. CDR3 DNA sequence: TGTGCCAGCAGCGTAGATAGTGTTGGAGATACGCAGTATTTT.

The DNA for the CDR3 is TGCAGCGTTGAGTTCTTGGGTGGAACTGAAGCTTTCTTT. Translating it yields CSVEFLGGTEAFF. The chain is built from TRBV29-1 and TRBJ1-1; the D is unclear. The germline V gene encodes CDR1 SQVTM and CDR2 ANQGSEA. Trimming stripped 3 bases from V and 5 bases from J, with 13 bases between. This CDR3 contains 13 residues.